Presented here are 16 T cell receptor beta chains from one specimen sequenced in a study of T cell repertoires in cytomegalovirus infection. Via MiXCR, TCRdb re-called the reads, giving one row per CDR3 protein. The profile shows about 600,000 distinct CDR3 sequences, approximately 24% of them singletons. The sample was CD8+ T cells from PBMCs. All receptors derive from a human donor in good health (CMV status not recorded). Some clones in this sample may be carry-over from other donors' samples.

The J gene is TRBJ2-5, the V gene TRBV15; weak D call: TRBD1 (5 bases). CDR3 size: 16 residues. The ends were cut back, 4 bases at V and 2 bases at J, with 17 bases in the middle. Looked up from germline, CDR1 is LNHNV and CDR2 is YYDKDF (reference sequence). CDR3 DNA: TGTGCCACCAGCACCCAACCGACAGAAGGACAAGAGACCCAGTACTTC. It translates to CATSTQPTEGQETQYF.

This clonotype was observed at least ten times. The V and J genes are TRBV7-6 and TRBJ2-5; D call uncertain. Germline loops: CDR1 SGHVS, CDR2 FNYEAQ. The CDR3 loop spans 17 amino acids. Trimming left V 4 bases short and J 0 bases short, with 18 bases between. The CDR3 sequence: CASSSGPSVTHQETQYF. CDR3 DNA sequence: TGTGCCAGCAGCTCCGGGCCCTCGGTGACGCACCAAGAGACCCAGTACTTC.

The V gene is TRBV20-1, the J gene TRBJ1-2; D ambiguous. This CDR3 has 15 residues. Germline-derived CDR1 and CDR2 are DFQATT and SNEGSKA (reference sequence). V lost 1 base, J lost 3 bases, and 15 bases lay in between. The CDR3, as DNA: TGCAGTGCTAGAGGGGGAGTGGCCCCGGACTATGGCTACACCTTC. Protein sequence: CSARGGVAPDYGYTF.

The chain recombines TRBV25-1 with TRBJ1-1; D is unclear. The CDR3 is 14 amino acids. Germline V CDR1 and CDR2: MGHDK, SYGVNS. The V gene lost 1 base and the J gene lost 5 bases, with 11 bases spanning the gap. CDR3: CASSEFLGPTEAFF. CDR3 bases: TGTGCCAGCAGTGAATTTCTGGGTCCGACTGAAGCTTTCTTT.

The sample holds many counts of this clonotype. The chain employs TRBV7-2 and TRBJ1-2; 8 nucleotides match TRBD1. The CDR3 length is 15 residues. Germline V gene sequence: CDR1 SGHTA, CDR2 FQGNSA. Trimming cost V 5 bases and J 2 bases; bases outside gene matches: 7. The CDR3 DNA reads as TGTGCCAGCAGCCCCACACAGGGGGAAAACTATGGCTACACCTTC. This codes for CASSPTQGENYGYTF. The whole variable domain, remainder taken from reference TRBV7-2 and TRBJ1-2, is GAGVSQSPSNKVTEKGKDVELRCDPISGHTALYWYRQSLGQGLEFLIYFQGNSAPDKSGLPSDRFSAERTGGSVSTLTIQRTQQEDSAVYLCASSPTQGENYGYTFGSGTRLTVV.

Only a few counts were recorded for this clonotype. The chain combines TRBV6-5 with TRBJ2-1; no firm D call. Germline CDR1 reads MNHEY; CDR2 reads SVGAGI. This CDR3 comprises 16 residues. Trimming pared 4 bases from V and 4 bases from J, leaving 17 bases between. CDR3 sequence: CASSSLVSPIYNEQFF. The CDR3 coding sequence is TGTGCCAGCAGTTCCCTCGTTAGCCCGATTTACAATGAGCAGTTCTTC.

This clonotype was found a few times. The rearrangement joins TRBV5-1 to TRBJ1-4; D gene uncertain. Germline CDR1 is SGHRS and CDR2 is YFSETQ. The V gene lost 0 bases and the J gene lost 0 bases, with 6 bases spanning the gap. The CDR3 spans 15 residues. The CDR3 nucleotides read TGCGCCAGCAGCTTGGTCGGGTCAACTAATGAAAAACTGTTTTTT. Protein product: CASSLVGSTNEKLFF.

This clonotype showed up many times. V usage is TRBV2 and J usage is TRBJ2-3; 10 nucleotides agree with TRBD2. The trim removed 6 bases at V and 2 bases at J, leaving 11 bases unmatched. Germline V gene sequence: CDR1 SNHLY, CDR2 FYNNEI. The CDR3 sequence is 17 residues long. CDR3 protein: CASRKPTTSGYTDTQYF. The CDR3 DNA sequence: TGTGCCAGCAGAAAGCCGACGACTAGCGGGTACACAGATACGCAGTATTTT.

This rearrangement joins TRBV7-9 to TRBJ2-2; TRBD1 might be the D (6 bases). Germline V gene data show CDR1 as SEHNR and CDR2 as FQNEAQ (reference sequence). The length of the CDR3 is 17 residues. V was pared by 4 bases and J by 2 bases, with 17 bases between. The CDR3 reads CASSSTGQWDNTGELFF. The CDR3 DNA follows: TGTGCCAGCAGCTCGACCGGACAGTGGGATAACACCGGGGAGCTGTTTTTT.

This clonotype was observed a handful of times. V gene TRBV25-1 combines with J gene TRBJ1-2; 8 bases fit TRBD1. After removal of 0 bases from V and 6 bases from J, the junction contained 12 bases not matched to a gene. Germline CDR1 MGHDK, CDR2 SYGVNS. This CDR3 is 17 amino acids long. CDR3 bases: TGTGCCAGCAGTGAATATTTCCCCCGGACAGGGCATCATGGCTACACCTTC. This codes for CASSEYFPRTGHHGYTF.

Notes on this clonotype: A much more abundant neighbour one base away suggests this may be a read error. CDR3 residues: CASSGESKWERYV. For the CDR3, the DNA is TGTGCCAGCAGTGGGGAATCGAAGTGGGAGCGGTACGTC. The J gene is TRBJ2-7, the V gene TRBV6-8; weak D call: TRBD2 (5 bases). The germline gives CDR1 MNHGY, CDR2 SAAAGT. The CDR3 consists of 13 residues.

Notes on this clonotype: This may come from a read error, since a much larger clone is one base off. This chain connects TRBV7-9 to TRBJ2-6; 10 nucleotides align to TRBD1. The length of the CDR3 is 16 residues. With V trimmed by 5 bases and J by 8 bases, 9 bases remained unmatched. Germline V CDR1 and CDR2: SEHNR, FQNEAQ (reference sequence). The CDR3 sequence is CASSPGTGDGTNVLTF. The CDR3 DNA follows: TGTGCCAGCAGCCCCGGGACAGGGGACGGGACCAACGTCCTGACTTTC. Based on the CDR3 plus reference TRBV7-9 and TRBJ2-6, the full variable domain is DTGVSQNPRHKITKRGQNVTFRCDPISEHNRLYWYRQTLGQGPEFLTYFQNEAQLEKSRLLSDRFSAERPKGSFSTLEIQRTEQGDSAMYLCASSPGTGDGTNVLTFGAGSRLTVL.

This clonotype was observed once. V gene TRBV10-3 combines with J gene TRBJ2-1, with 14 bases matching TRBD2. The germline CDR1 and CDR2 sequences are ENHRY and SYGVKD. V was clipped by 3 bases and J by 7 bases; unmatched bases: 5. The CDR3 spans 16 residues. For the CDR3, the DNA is TGTGCCATCAGTGACCCGGGACTAGCGGGGGATAATGAGCAGTTCTTC. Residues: CAISDPGLAGDNEQFF.

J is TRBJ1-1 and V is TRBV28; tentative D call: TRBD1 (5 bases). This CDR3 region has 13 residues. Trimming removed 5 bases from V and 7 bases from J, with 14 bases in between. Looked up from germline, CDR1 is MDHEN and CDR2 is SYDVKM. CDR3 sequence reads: CASSRQLALEAFF. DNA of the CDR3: TGTGCCAGCAGTCGACAGCTCGCACTTGAAGCTTTCTTT. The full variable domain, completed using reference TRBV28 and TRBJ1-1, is DVKVTQSSRYLVKRTGEKVFLECVQDMDHENMFWYRQDPGLGLRLIYFSYDVKMKEKGDIPEGYSVSREKKERFSLILESASTNQTSMYLCASSRQLALEAFFGQGTRLTVV.

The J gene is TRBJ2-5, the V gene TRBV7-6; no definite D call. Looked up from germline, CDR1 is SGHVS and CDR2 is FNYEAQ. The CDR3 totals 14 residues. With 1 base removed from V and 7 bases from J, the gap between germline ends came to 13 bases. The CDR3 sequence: CASSLVGNLGTQYF. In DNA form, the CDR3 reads TGTGCCAGCAGCTTAGTGGGGAATTTAGGGACCCAGTACTTC.

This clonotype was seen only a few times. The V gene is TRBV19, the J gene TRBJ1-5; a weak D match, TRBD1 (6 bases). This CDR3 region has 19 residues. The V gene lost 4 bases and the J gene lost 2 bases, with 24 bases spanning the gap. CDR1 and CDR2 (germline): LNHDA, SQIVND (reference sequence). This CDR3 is CASSTPGAIMIDGNQPQHF. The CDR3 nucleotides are TGTGCCAGTAGTACCCCGGGGGCGATAATGATAGATGGCAATCAGCCCCAGCATTTT.